The 19 T cell receptor beta chains in this list originate from one sample, sequenced in a study of blood T cells in healthy people across ages. Then a second PCR, running roughly 7 to 11 cycles, was carried out with a sample-barcoded 5' primer and a J-beta primer mix. MiXCR, run by TCRdb on the 5' RACE reads, gives a single entry per CDR3 protein. Seen here are about 730,000 distinct CDR3 sequences, approximately 43% observed once, and the top ten hold approximately 22%. Sequencing was done on a sample of blood. These receptors came from a woman in her fifties or sixties in good health.

V usage is TRBV5-1 and J usage is TRBJ2-1; possibly TRBD2 for D (6 bases). Per the germline V gene, CDR1 is SGHRS and CDR2 is YFSETQ. Trimming cost V 6 bases and J 3 bases, with 16 bases left between them. CDR3 length: 15 residues. DNA for the CDR3: TGCGCCAGCAACCCTGATGGGGGGAACTACAATGAGCAGTTCTTC. The encoded protein is CASNPDGGNYNEQFF.

This chain links TRBV28 with TRBJ2-5, with D hard to call. This CDR3 is 12 amino acids long. The V and J ends lost 6 bases and 4 bases respectively, with 9 bases between them. Germline CDR1 MDHEN, CDR2 SYDVKM. The CDR3 spells CASSLWSETQYF. In DNA form, the CDR3 reads TGTGCCAGCAGCCTATGGTCAGAGACCCAGTACTTC.

For this clonotype: The junction differs from germline at one of its ends, possibly a read error. This chain connects TRBV9 to TRBJ2-5; D ambiguous. This CDR3 is built from 15 residues. Looked up from germline, CDR1 is SGDLS and CDR2 is YYNGEE. Written as DNA, the CDR3 is TGTGCCAGCAGCGTAGCTACGGGTGGGCTGGAGACCCAATACTTC. This codes for CASSVATGGLETQYF.

This sequence joins TRBV5-1 and TRBJ2-5; D gene unclear. Germline assignment: CDR1 SGHRS and CDR2 YFSETQ. The CDR3 has 14 residues. Trimming stripped 3 bases from V and 11 bases from J, with 20 bases between. The CDR3 bases are TGCGCCAGCAGCTCGCCCAGTAACTACAATGAGCAGTACTTC. It is translated as CASSSPSNYNEQYF.

This clonotype occurred once. The J gene is TRBJ1-1, the V gene TRBV6-2 or TRBV6-3, with unresolved D. Trimming removed 2 bases from V and 3 bases from J, with 7 bases in between. This CDR3 region has 13 residues. Germline CDR1 and CDR2: MNHEY and SVGEGT. CDR3 in DNA: TGTGCCAGCAGTTACAGGTGGGACACTGAAGCTTTCTTT. It specifies CASSYRWDTEAFF.

The V call is TRBV2, the J call TRBJ2-3; TRBD2 aligns across 7 bases. The CDR3 extends over 16 amino acids. V was clipped by 4 bases and J by 0 bases; unmatched bases: 7. Looked up from germline, CDR1 is SNHLY and CDR2 is FYNNEI. The CDR3 loop is CASSAEAGTSTDTQYF. Here the CDR3 DNA reads TGTGCCAGCAGTGCCGAAGCGGGAACTAGCACAGATACGCAGTATTTT.

This clonotype was seen more than once but under ten times. This sequence joins TRBV4-3 and TRBJ2-1, with 13 bases identical to TRBD2. V gave up 3 bases and J gave up 5 bases; unmatched junction bases: 1. This CDR3 has 15 amino acids. Germline values: CDR1 LGHNA, CDR2 YSLEER. CDR3 loop: CASSQGTSGNNEQFF. The CDR3 DNA follows: TGCGCCAGCAGCCAGGGGACTAGCGGGAACAATGAGCAGTTCTTC.

V is TRBV7-3 and J is TRBJ2-7; perhaps D is TRBD1 or TRBD2 (5 bases each). The J call is doubtful: the DNA matches TRBJ2-4 better. The CDR3 is 14 residues long. Germline loops: CDR1 SGHTA, CDR2 FQGTGA. CDR3 DNA sequence: TGTGCCAGCAGCTTACTTCCCGGGACGGACATTCAGTACTTC. Its translation is CASSLLPGTDIQYF.

This clonotype was detected a few times. V is TRBV4-2 and J is TRBJ2-7, with TRBD2 identical over 8 bases. Trimming took 1 base from V and 0 from J; bases not matched to a gene: 8. Germline V gives CDR1 LGHNA, CDR2 YNFKEQ. CDR3 length: 17 amino acids. DNA of the CDR3: TGTGCCAGCAGCCAAGGGCCGCAGCGGGGGAGCTCCTACGAGCAGTACTTC. It is translated as CASSQGPQRGSSYEQYF.

This clonotype appeared many times. V gene TRBV13 combines with J gene TRBJ2-7; 9 nucleotides align to TRBD1. Trimming took 5 bases from V and 0 from J; bases not matched to a gene: 5. This CDR3 has 15 amino acids. Germline V gene data show CDR1 as PRHDT and CDR2 as FYEKMQ (reference sequence). The CDR3 coding sequence is TGTGCCAGCAGCCATGGACAGGGGATCTCCTACGAGCAGTACTTC. The encoded protein is CASSHGQGISYEQYF.

The count of this clonotype is one. The chain employs TRBV4-1 and TRBJ2-6; D unresolved. The V end was cut by 3 bases, the J end by 0 bases, with 12 bases between. The CDR3 has 17 amino acids. The germline V gene encodes CDR1 MGHRA and CDR2 YSYEKL. In nucleotides, the CDR3 is TGCGCCAGCAGCCAGCCCCCGGTCGACTCTGGGGCCAACGTCCTGACTTTC. Amino acid sequence: CASSQPPVDSGANVLTF.

CDR3 nucleotide sequence: TGTGCCACCAGCAGCCCTCCCAACCAGCGGCAATACAATGAGCAGTTCTTC. Its protein is CATSSPPNQRQYNEQFF. The chain links TRBV15 to TRBJ2-1; possibly TRBD2 for D (5 bases). The CDR3 loop spans 17 amino acids. Trimming shortened V by 3 bases and J by 4 bases, and 19 bases separated the two germline ends. Per the germline V gene, CDR1 is LNHNV and CDR2 is YYDKDF (reference sequence). Full variable domain (rest looked up from reference TRBV15 and TRBJ2-1): DAMVIQNPRYQVTQFGKPVTLSCSQTLNHNVMYWYQQKSSQAPKLLFHYYDKDFNNEADTPDNFQSRRPNTSFCFLDIRSPGLGDTAMYLCATSSPPNQRQYNEQFFGPGTRLTVL.

This chain joins TRBV29-1 and TRBJ2-1; tentatively, D is TRBD1 (5 bases). V lost 4 bases to trimming and J lost 3 bases, with 13 bases between them. The CDR3 consists of 14 residues. Germline CDR1 and CDR2: SQVTM and ANQGSEA. CDR3 sequence (DNA): TGCAGCGTTGTACAAGGGGCAGTCTACAATGAGCAGTTCTTC. Its protein is CSVVQGAVYNEQFF.

The chain employs TRBV3-1 and TRBJ2-3, with D maybe TRBD2 (5 bases). Germline loops: CDR1 LGHDT, CDR2 YNNKEL (reference sequence). The CDR3 contains 15 residues. V was shortened by 0 bases and J by 6 bases, with 13 bases between the two germline ends. The CDR3 region is CASSQEASGEDTQYF. The CDR3 coding sequence is TGTGCCAGCAGCCAAGAGGCTAGTGGGGAGGATACGCAGTATTTT.

A few counts support this clonotype. The chain uses TRBV28 and TRBJ2-5; TRBD2 agrees at 13 bases. The V gene's germline CDR1 is MDHEN and CDR2 SYDVKM. V lost 6 bases and J lost 2; bases outside the gene matches: 12. The CDR3 is 18 amino acids. CDR3 residues: CASSSDPRLAGGQETQYF. The CDR3 DNA sequence: TGTGCCAGCAGCTCCGATCCCCGACTAGCGGGGGGTCAAGAGACCCAGTACTTC.

A few counts support this clonotype. The chain carries TRBV20-1 and TRBJ2-3, with 7 bases aligning to TRBD2. This CDR3 spans 14 amino acids. V shed 3 bases, J shed 5 bases, and the junction held 8 bases outside the gene matches. Germline CDR1 is DFQATT and CDR2 is SNEGSKA (reference sequence). CDR3 amino acids: CSASLAGVEDTQYF. In nucleotides, the CDR3 is TGCAGTGCTAGTTTGGCGGGAGTTGAAGATACGCAGTATTTT.

CDR3: CASGGSGAGGPKTKWYEQYF. CDR3 DNA sequence: TGTGCCAGCGGGGGATCGGGGGCGGGCGGTCCGAAAACAAAGTGGTACGAGCAGTACTTC. This chain uses TRBV21-1 with TRBJ2-7; the DNA was not compared with TRBD1, the D call given in the table. TRBV21-1 is labeled a pseudogene. The length of the CDR3 is 20 residues.

This chain joins TRBV9 and TRBJ2-5; no clear D. In germline, CDR1 is SGDLS, CDR2 YYNGEE. This CDR3 is built from 14 residues. Trimming shortened V by 4 bases and J by 11 bases, and 21 bases separated the two germline ends. The CDR3, as DNA: TGTGCCAGCAGCCTCCCCCCGGTCTGGGATGAGCAGTACTTC. Translating it yields CASSLPPVWDEQYF.

This clonotype was detected a few times. The chain is built from TRBV6-5 and TRBJ2-7; 7 positions match TRBD2. CDR1 and CDR2 (germline): MNHEY, SVGAGI. The J segment lost 0 bases and the V segment lost 2 bases, leaving 10 bases of the junction unmatched. The CDR3 is 17 residues long. The CDR3 spells CASSYSGAKADSYEQYF. DNA for the CDR3: TGTGCCAGCAGTTACAGCGGGGCTAAGGCAGACTCCTACGAGCAGTACTTC.